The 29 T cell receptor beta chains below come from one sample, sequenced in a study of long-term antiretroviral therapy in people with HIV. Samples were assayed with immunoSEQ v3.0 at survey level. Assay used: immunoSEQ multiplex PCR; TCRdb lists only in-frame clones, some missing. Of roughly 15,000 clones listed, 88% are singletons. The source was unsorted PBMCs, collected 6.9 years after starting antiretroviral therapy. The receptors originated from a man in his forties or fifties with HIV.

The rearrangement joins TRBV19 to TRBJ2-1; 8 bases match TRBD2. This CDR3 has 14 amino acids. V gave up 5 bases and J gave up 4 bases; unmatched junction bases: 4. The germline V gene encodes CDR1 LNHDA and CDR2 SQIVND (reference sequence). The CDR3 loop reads CASSPQRGYNEQFF. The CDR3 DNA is TGTGCCAGTAGTCCACAGCGGGGGTACAATGAGCAGTTCTTC. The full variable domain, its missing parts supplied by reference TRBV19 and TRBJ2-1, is DGGITQSPKYLFRKEGQNVTLSCEQNLNHDAMYWYRQDPGQGLRLIYYSQIVNDFQKGDIAEGYSVSREKKESFPLTVTSAQKNPTAFYLCASSPQRGYNEQFFGPGTRLTVL.

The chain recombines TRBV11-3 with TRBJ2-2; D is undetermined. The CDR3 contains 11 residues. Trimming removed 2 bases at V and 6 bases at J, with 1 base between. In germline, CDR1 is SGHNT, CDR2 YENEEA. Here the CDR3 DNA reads TGTGCCAGCAGCTTATCCGGGGAGCTGTTTTTT. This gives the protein CASSLSGELFF.

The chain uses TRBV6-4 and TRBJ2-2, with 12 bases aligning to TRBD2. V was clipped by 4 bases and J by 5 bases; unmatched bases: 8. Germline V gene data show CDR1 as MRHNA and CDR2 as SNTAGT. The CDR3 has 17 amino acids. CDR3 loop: CASSGTSGTLRTGELFF. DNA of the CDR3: TGTGCCAGCAGTGGGACTAGCGGGACCCTCAGGACCGGGGAGCTGTTTTTT.

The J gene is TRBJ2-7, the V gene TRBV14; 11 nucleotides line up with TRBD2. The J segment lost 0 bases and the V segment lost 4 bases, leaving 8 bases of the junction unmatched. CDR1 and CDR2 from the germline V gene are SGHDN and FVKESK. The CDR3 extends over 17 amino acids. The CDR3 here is CASSLPSGRPYSYEQYF. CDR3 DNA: TGTGCCAGCAGCCTCCCTAGCGGGAGGCCTTACTCCTACGAGCAGTACTTC.

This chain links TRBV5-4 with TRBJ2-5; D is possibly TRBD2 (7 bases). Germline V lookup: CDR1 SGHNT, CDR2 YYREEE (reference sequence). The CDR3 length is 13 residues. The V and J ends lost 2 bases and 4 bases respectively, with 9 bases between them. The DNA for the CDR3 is TGTGCCAGCAGCTTTGGGGGGGCAGAGACCCAGTACTTC. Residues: CASSFGGAETQYF.

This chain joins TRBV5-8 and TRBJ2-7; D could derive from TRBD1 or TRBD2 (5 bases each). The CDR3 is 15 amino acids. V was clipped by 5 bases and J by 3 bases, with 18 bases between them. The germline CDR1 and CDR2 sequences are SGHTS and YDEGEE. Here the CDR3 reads CASRRQTGPIYEQYF. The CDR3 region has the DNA TGTGCCAGCAGACGACAGACGGGACCAATCTACGAGCAGTACTTC.

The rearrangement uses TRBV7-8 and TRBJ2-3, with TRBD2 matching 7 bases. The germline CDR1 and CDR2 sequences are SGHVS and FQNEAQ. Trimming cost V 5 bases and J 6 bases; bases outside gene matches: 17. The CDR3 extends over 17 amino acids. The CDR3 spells CASSGGLIGGISDTQYF. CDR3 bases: TGTGCCAGCAGCGGGGGACTAATTGGGGGGATTAGCGATACGCAGTATTTT.

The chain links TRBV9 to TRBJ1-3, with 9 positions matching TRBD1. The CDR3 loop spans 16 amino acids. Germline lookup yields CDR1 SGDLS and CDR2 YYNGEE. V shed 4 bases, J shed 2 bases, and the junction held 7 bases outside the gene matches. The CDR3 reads CASSTAQGAAGNTIYF. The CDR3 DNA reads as TGTGCCAGCAGCACCGCACAGGGGGCAGCTGGAAACACCATATATTTT.

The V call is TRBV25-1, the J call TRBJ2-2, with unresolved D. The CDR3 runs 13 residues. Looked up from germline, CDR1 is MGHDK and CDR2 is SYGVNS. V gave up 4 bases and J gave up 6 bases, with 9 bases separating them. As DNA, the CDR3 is TGTGCCAGCAGTGCGGAGATTCCCGGGGAGCTGTTTTTT. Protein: CASSAEIPGELFF.

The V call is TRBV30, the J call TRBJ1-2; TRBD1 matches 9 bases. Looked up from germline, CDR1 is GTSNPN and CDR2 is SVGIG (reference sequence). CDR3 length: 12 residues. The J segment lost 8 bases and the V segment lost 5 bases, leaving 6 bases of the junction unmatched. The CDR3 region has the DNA TGTGCCTGGGTACCGGGACAGGGAGGCTACACCTTC. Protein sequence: CAWVPGQGGYTF.

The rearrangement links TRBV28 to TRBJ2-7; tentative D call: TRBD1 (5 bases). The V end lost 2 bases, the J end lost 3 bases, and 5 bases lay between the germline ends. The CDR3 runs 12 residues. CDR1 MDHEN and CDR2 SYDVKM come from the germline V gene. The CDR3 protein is CASSLDSYEQYF. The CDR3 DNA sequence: TGTGCCAGCAGTTTAGACAGCTACGAGCAGTACTTC.

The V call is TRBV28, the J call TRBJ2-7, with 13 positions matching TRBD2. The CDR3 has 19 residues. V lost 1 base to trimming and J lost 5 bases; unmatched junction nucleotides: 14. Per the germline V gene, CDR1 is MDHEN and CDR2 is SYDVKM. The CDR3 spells CASSLSALAGGLERDEQYF. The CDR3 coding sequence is TGTGCCAGCAGTTTATCGGCACTAGCGGGAGGGCTGGAAAGGGACGAGCAGTACTTC. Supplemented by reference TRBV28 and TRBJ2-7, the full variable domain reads DVKVTQSSRYLVKRTGEKVFLECVQDMDHENMFWYRQDPGLGLRLIYFSYDVKMKEKGDIPEGYSVSREKKERFSLILESASTNQTSMYLCASSLSALAGGLERDEQYFGPGTRLTVT.

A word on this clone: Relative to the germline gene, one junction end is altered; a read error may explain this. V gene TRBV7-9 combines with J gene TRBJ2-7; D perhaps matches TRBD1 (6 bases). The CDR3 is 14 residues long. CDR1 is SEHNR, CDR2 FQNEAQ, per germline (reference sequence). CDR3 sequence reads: CASSLNAPPRDRSF. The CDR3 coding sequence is TGTGCCAGCAGCTTAAACGCCCCCCCTCGCGACAGGTCCTTC.

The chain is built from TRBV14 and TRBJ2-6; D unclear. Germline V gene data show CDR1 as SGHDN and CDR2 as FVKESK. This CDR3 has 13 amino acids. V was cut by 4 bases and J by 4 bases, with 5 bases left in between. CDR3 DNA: TGTGCCAGCAGCCCAACCGGGGCCAACGTCCTGACTTTC. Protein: CASSPTGANVLTF.

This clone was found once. The CDR3 here is CASGLAASTDTQYF. The CDR3 DNA follows: TGTGCCAGCGGGCTAGCGGCTAGCACAGATACGCAGTATTTT. The V gene is TRBV2, the J gene TRBJ2-3; TRBD2 agrees at 7 bases. J gave up 0 bases and V 8 bases, and 5 bases lay outside the gene matches. The CDR3 runs to 14 residues. Germline CDR1 and CDR2: SNHLY and FYNNEI.

The CDR3 spells CASSQAGDGTGELFF. The DNA of the CDR3 is TGCGCCAGCAGCCAAGCGGGAGATGGCACCGGGGAGCTGTTTTTT. This rearrangement joins TRBV4-1 to TRBJ2-2; D may be TRBD2 (6 bases). The CDR3 length is 15 residues. The germline gives CDR1 MGHRA, CDR2 YSYEKL. Trimming cost V 1 base and J 4 bases, with 10 bases left between them.

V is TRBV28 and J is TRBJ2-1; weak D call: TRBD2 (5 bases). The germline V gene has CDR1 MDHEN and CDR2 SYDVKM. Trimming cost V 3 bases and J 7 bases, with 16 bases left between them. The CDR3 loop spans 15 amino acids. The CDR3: CASSFEDSKENEQFF. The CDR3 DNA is TGTGCCAGCAGTTTTGAGGACTCCAAGGAGAATGAGCAGTTCTTC.

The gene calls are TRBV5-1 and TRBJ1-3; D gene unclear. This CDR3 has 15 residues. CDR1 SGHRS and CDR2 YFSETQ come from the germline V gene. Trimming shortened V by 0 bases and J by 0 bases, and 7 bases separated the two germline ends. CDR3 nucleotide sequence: TGCGCCAGCAGCTTGGCGGCAGCCTCTGGAAACACCATATATTTT. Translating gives CASSLAAASGNTIYF.

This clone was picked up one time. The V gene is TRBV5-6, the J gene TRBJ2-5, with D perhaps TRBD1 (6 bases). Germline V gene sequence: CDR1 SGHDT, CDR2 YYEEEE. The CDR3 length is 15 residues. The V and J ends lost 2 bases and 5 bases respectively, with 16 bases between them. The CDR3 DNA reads TGTGCCAGCAGCTTATTGGTTGGAAGGGGGGAGACCCAGTACTTC. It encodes CASSLLVGRGETQYF.

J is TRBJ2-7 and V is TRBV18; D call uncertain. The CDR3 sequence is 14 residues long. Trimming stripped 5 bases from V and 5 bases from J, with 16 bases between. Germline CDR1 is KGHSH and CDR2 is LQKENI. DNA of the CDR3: TGTGCCAGCTCAAGGATTGGACGGGTCCACGAGCAGTACTTC. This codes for CASSRIGRVHEQYF. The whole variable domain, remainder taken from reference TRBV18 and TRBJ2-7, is NAGVMQNPRHLVRRRGQEARLRCSPMKGHSHVYWYRQLPEEGLKFMVYLQKENIIDESGMPKERFSAEFPKEGPSILRIQQVVRGDSAAYFCASSRIGRVHEQYFGPGTRLTVT.

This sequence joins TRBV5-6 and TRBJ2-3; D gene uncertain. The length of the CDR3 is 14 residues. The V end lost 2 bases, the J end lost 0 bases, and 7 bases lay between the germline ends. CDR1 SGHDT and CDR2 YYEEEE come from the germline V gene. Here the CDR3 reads CASSFGPSTDTQYF. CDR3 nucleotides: TGTGCCAGCAGCTTCGGACCAAGCACAGATACGCAGTATTTT.

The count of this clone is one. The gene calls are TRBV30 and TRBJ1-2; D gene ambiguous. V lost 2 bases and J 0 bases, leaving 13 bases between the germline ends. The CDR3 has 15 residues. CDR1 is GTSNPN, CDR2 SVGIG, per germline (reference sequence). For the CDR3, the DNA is TGTGCCTGGAGTAGAGAGGGCAGGACTAACTATGGCTACACCTTC. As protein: CAWSREGRTNYGYTF.

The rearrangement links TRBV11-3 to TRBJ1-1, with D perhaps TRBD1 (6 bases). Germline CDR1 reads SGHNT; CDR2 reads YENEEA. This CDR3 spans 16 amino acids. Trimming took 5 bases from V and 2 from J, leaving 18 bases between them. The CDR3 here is CASSPGVGGVNTEAFF. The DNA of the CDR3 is TGTGCCAGCAGCCCAGGGGTAGGGGGGGTCAACACTGAAGCTTTCTTT.

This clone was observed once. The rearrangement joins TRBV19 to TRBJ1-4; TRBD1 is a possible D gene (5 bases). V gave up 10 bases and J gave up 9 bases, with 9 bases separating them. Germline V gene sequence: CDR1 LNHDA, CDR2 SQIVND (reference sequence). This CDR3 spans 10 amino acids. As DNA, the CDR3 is TGTGCCACCCGGGACCAAAAACTGTTTTTT. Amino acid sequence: CATRDQKLFF.

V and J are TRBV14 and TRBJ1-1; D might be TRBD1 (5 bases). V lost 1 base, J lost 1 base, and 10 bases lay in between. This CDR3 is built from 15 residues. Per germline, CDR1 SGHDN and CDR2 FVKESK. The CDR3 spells CASSQVGRGNTEAFF. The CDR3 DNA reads TGTGCCAGCAGCCAAGTGGGACGGGGGAACACTGAAGCTTTCTTT. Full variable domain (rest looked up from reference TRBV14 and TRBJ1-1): EAGVTQFPSHSVIEKGQTVTLRCDPISGHDNLYWYRRVMGKEIKFLLHFVKESKQDESGMPNNRFLAERTGGTYSTLKVQPAELEDSGVYFCASSQVGRGNTEAFFGQGTRLTVV.

The chain's CDR3 is CASSFWAGRYNEQFF. The CDR3 bases are TGTGCCAGCAGTTTCTGGGCGGGACGATACAATGAGCAGTTCTTC. The J gene is TRBJ2-1, the V gene TRBV28; possible D gene TRBD2, 6 bases. Germline V gives CDR1 MDHEN, CDR2 SYDVKM. V lost 3 bases and J lost 4, with 13 bases in between. This CDR3 has 15 amino acids.

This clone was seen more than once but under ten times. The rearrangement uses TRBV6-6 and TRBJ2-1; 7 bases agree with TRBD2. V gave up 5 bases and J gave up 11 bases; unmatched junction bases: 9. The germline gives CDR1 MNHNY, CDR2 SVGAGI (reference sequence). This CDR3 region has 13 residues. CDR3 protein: CASSPQGGNQQFF. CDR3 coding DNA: TGTGCCAGCAGTCCCCAGGGAGGGAACCAGCAGTTCTTC.

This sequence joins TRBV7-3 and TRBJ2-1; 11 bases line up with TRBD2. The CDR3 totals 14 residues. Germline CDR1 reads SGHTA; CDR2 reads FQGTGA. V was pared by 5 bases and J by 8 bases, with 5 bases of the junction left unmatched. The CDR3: CASSKRLAGHEQFF. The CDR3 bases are TGTGCCAGCAGCAAGCGACTAGCGGGACATGAGCAGTTCTTC.

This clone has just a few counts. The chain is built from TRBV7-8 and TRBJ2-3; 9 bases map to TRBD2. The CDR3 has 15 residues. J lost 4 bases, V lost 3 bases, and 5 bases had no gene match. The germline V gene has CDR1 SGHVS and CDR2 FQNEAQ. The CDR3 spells CASSLSSGMADTQYF. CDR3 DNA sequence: TGTGCCAGCAGCTTGTCTAGCGGGATGGCAGATACGCAGTATTTT. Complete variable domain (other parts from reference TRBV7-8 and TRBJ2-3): GAGVSQSPRYKVAKRGQDVALRCDPISGHVSLFWYQQALGQGPEFLTYFQNEAQLDKSGLPSDRFFAERPEGSVSTLKIQRTQQEDSAVYLCASSLSSGMADTQYFGPGTRLTVL.